The sequence of this TCR beta chain was determined in a study of blood T cell repertoires in COVID-19. In the study overall: Acute and convalescent COVID-19 specimens originated in the United States, Italy and Spain. From T cells, B-cell-depleted T cells, or PBMCs came the material, which was cDNA or gDNA.

Authors' processing steps: Amplification from reference gene primers served as the basis for estimated nucleated cell counts. This table comes from immunoSEQ multiplex PCR, and its TCRdb copy is limited to in-frame clones, with some not included. D and trimming were read from the DNA, whereas the V and J calls and clone size are those reported in that table. The data contain some 190,000 clones, 70% to 90% of them singletons. The Seattle patients joined while their infection was active and were tracked longitudinally afterward. Trimming stripped 2 bases from V and 6 bases from J, with 20 bases between. This CDR3 is built from 17 residues. In germline, CDR1 is MNHEY, CDR2 SMNVEV (reference sequence).

The rearrangement links TRBV27 to TRBJ2-1, with D tentatively TRBD1 (7 bases). The TCR originated in a person in their 70s with COVID-19, enrolled during active disease. Specimen: peripheral blood. CDR3 in amino acids: CASSLQAGTEYPNEQFF. CDR3 DNA sequence: TGTGCCAGCAGTTTACAGGCGGGGACAGAATATCCCAATGAGCAGTTCTTC.